The present TCR beta chain was sequenced within a study of T cells after yellow fever vaccination. The overall study: Those fractions that held only low numbers of cells were prepared using the SMART-Seq v4 Ultra Low Input RNA kit.

TCRdb re-called the 5' RACE reads through MiXCR, storing one row per CDR3 protein. Among about 140,000 distinct CDR3 sequences listed, under 7% were seen once. Trimming took 3 bases from V and 1 from J; bases not matched to a gene: 0. This CDR3 is 14 amino acids long. The germline CDR1 and CDR2 sequences are KGHSH and LQKENI. This clonotype has at least ten counts. Its antigen is not known. Study-wide points: When the response was secondary, it was weaker but reached its peak faster, day 5 versus 15. Of the clonotypes, a small share occurred in both CD4 and CD8 compartments.

This sequence was found in a man aged 30 to 39 who received the YFV17D yellow fever vaccine. This specimen was CD4+ T cells sorted from PBMCs, taken 10 days after the yellow fever booster vaccination. The genes are TRBV18 and TRBJ1-5; 7 nucleotides agree with TRBD1. CDR3 coding DNA: TGTGCCAGCTCACCGGGACAGAGCAATCAGCCCCAGCATTTT. Protein: CASSPGQSNQPQHF.